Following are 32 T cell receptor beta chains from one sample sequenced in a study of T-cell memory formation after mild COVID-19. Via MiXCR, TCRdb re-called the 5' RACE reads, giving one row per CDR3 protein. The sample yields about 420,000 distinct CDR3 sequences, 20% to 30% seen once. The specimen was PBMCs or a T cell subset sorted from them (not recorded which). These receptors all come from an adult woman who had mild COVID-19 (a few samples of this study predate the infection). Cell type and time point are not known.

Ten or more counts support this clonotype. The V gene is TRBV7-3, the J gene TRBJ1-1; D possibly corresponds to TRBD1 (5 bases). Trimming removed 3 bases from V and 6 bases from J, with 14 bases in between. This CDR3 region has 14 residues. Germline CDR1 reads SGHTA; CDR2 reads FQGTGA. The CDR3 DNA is TGTGCCAGCAGCTTGGGAGGGGAAGGGGCTGAAGCTTTCTTT. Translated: CASSLGGEGAEAFF. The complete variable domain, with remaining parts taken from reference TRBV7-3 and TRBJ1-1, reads GAGVSQTPSNKVTEKGKYVELRCDPISGHTALYWYRQSLGQGPEFLIYFQGTGAADDSGLPNDRFFAVRPEGSVSTLKIQRTERGDSAVYLCASSLGGEGAEAFFGQGTRLTVV.

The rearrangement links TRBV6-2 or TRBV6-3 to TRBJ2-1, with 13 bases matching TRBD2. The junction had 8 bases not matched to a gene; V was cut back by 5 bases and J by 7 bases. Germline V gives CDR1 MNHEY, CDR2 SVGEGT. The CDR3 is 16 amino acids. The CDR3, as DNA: TGTGCCAGCAGTCCTCGACTAGCGGGGGGCGAAAATGAGCAGTTCTTC. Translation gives CASSPRLAGGENEQFF.

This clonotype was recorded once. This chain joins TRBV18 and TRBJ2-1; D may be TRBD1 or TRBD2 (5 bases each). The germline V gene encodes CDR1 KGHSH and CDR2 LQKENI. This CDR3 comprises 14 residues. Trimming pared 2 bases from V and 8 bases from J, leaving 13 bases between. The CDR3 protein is CASSPGVGDDEQFF. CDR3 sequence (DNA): TGTGCCAGCTCACCAGGAGTGGGGGACGATGAGCAGTTCTTC.

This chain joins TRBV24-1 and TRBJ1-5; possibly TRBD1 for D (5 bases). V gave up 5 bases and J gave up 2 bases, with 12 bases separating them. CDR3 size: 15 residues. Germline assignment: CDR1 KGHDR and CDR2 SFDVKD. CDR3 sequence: CATSAPGTGNQPQHF. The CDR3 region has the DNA TGTGCCACCAGTGCCCCAGGGACGGGCAATCAGCCCCAGCATTTT.

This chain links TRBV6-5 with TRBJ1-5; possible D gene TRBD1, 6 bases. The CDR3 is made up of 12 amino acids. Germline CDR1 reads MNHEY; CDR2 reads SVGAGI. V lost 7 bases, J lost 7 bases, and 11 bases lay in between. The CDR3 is CASKTGSQPQHF. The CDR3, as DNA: TGTGCCAGCAAAACAGGGTCCCAGCCCCAGCATTTT.

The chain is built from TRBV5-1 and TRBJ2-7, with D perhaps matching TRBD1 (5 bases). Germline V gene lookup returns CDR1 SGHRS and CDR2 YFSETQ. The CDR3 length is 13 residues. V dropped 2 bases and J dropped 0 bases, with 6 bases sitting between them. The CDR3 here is CASSLQVSYEQYF. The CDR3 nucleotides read TGCGCCAGCAGCTTACAGGTCTCCTACGAGCAGTACTTC.

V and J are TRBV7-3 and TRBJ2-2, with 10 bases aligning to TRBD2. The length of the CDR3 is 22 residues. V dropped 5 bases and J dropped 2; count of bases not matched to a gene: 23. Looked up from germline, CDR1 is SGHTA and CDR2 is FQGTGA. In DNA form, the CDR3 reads TGTGCCAGCAGCCCAATGGGGCTGAGGACTAGCGGAGCACCCAGCAACACCGGGGAGCTGTTTTTT. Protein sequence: CASSPMGLRTSGAPSNTGELFF.

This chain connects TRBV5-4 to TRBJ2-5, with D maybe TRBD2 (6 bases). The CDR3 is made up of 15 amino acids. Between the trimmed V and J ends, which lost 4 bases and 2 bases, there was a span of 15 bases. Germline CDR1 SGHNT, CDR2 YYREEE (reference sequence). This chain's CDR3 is CASSPTSSLQETQYF. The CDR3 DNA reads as TGTGCCAGCAGCCCGACTAGTTCTCTTCAAGAGACCCAGTACTTC.

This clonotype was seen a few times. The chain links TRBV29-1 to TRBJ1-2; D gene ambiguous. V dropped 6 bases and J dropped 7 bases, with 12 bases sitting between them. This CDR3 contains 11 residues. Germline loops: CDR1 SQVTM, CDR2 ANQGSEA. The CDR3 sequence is CSVGFLGGYTF. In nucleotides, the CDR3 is TGCAGCGTAGGGTTTCTGGGTGGCTACACCTTC.

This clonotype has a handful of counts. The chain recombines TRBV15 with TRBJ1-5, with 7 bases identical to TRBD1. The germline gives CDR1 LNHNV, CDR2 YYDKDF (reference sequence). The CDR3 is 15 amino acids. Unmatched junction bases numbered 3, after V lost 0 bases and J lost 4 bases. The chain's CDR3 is CATSREGGTNQPQHF. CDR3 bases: TGTGCCACCAGCAGAGAAGGGGGCACAAATCAGCCCCAGCATTTT.

For the CDR3, the DNA is TGCAGTTTCGAATCGGAAGCGACCAATGAGCAGTTCTTC. It is translated as CSFESEATNEQFF. This sequence joins TRBV29-1 and TRBJ2-1; D is ambiguous. There are 13 residues in the CDR3. From germline, CDR1 is SQVTM and CDR2 ANQGSEA.

The chain's CDR3 is CASRTGQGDEKLFF. The CDR3 region has the DNA TGCGCCAGCAGGACGGGACAGGGCGATGAAAAACTGTTTTTT. V usage is TRBV5-1 and J usage is TRBJ1-4; 9 bases are shared with TRBD1. The CDR3 contains 14 residues. V lost 5 bases to trimming and J lost 6 bases; unmatched junction nucleotides: 5. Per germline, CDR1 SGHRS and CDR2 YFSETQ.

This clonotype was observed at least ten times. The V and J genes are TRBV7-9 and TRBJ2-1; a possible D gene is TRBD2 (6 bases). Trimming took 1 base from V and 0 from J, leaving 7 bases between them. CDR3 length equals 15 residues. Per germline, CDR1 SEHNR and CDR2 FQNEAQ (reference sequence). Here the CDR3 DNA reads TGTGCCAGCAGCTTAGTGGGGGGCTCCTACAATGAGCAGTTCTTC. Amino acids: CASSLVGGSYNEQFF.

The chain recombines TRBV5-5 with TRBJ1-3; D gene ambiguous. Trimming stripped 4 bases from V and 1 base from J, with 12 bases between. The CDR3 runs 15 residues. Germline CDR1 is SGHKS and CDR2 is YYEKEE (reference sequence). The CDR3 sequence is CASSASEPSGNTIYF. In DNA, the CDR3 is TGTGCCAGCAGCGCCTCGGAACCTTCTGGAAACACCATATATTTT.

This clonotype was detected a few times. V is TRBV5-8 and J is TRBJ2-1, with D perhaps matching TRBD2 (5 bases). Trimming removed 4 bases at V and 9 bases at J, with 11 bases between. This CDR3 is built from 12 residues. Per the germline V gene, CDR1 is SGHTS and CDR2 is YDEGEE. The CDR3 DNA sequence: TGTGCCAGCAGCCGGACTGGCTCTGAGCAGTTCTTC. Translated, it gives CASSRTGSEQFF.

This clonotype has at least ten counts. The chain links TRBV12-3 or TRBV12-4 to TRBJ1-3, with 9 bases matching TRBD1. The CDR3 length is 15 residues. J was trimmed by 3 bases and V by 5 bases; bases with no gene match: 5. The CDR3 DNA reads TGTGCCAGCAGTACAGGGGGCTTGGGTGGAAACACCATATATTTT. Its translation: CASSTGGLGGNTIYF.

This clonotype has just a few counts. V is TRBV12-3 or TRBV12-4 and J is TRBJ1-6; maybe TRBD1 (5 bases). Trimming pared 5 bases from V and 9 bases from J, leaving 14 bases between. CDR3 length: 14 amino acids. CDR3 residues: CASSPGTGGSPLHF. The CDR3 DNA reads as TGTGCCAGCAGTCCCGGGACTGGAGGTTCACCCCTCCACTTT.

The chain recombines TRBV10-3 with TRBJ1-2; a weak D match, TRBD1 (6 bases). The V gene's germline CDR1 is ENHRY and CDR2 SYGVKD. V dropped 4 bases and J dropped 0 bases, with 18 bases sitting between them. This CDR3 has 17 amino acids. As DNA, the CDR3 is TGTGCCATCAGTGGAAACAGGGTCGGGGGAGCTAACTATGGCTACACCTTC. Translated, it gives CAISGNRVGGANYGYTF.

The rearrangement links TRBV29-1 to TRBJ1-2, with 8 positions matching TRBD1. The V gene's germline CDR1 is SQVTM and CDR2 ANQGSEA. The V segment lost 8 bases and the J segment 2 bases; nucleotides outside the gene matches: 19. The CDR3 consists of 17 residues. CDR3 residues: CSSNSRDRKTGNYGYTF. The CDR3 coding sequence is TGCAGCTCGAACAGCCGGGACAGGAAAACCGGAAACTATGGCTACACCTTC.

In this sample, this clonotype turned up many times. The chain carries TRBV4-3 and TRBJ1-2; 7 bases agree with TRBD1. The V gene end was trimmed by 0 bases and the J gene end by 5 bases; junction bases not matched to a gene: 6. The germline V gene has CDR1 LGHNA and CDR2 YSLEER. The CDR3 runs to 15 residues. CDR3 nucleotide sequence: TGCGCCAGCAGCCAAGATCTAAGGGGACAGTATGGCTACACCTTC. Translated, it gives CASSQDLRGQYGYTF.

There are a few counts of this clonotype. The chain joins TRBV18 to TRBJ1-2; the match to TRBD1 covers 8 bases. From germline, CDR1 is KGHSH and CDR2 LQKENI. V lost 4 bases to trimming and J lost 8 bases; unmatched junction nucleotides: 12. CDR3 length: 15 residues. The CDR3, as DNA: TGTGCCAGCTCACGGCCCATTGACAGGGGAGGAGGCTACACCTTC. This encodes CASSRPIDRGGGYTF.

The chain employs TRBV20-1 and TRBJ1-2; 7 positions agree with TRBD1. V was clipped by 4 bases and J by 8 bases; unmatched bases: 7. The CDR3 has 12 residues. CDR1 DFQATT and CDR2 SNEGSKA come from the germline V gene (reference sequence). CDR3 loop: CSATPRGEGYTF. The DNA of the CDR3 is TGCAGTGCTACCCCCAGGGGGGAAGGCTACACCTTC.

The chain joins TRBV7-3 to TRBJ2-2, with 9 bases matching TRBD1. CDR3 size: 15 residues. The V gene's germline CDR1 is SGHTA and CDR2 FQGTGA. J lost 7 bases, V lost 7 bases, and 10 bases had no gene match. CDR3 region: CASTQLPGQGGELFF. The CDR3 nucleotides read TGTGCCAGCACCCAATTGCCGGGACAGGGCGGGGAGCTGTTTTTT.

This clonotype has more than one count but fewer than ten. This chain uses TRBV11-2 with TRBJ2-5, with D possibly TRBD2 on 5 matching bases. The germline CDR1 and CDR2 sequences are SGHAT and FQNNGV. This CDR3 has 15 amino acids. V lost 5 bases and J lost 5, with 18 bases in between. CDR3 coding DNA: TGTGCCAGCAGCCTGACCGGGAACCCTGGGGAGACCCAGTACTTC. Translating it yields CASSLTGNPGETQYF.

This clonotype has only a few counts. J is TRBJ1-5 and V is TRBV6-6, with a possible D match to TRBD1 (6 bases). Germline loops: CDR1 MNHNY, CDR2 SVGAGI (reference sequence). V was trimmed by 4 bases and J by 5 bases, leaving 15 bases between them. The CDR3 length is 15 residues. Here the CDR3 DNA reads TGTGCCAGCAGTTTCGTGTCGAGGGGGGATCAGCCCCAGCATTTT. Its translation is CASSFVSRGDQPQHF.

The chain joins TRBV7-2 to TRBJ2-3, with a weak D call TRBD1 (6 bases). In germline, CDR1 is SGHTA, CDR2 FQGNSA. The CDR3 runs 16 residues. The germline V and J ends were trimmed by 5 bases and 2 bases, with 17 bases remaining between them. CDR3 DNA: TGTGCCAGCAGCAGTGGACAGAGAAGGAACACAGATACGCAGTATTTT. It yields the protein CASSSGQRRNTDTQYF.

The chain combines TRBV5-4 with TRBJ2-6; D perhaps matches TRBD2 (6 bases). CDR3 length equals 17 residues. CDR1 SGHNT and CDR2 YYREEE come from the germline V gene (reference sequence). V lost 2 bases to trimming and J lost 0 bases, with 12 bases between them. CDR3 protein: CASSFKAGISGANVLTF. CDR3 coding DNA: TGTGCCAGCAGCTTTAAGGCGGGGATCTCTGGGGCCAACGTCCTGACTTTC.

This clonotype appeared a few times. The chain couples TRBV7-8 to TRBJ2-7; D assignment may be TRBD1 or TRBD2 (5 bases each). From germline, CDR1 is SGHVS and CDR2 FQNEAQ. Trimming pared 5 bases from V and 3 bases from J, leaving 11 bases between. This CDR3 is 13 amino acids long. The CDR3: CASSGTLGYEQYF. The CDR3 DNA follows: TGTGCCAGCAGCGGGACCCTCGGCTACGAGCAGTACTTC.

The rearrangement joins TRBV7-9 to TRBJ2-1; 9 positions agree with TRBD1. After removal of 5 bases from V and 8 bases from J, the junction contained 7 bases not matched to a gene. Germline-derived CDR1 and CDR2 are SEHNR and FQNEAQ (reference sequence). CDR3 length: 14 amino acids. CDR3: CASSPRDREHEQFF. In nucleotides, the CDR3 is TGTGCCAGCAGCCCCCGGGACAGGGAACATGAGCAGTTCTTC. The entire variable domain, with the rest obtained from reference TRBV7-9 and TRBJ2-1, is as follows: DTGVSQNPRHKITKRGQNVTFRCDPISEHNRLYWYRQTLGQGPEFLTYFQNEAQLEKSRLLSDRFSAERPKGSFSTLEIQRTEQGDSAMYLCASSPRDREHEQFFGPGTRLTVL.

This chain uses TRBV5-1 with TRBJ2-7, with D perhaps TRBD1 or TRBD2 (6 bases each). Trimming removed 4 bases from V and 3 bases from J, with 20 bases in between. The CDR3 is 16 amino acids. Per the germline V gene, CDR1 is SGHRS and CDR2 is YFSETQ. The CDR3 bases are TGCGCCAGCAGCCCTCCGGGGGCCGGCACCCACTACGAGCAGTACTTC. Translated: CASSPPGAGTHYEQYF.

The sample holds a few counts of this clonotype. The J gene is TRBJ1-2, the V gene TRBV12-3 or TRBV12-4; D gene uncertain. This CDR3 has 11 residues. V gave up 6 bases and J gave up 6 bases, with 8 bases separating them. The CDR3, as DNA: TGTGCCAGCAGGACCGCTGATGGCTACACCTTC. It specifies CASRTADGYTF.

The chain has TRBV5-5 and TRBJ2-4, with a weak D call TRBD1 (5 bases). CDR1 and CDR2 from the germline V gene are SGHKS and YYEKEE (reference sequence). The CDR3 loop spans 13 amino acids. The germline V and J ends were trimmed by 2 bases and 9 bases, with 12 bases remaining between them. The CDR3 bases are TGTGCCAGCAGCTTCGAAGGGCAGGGCATTCAGTACTTC. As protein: CASSFEGQGIQYF.